These T cell receptor beta chains were read from a single sample in a study of blood T cell repertoires in COVID-19. This table comes from immunoSEQ multiplex PCR, and its TCRdb copy is limited to in-frame clones, with some not included. The sample records more than 200,000 clones, about 88% being singletons. What was sequenced was peripheral blood. The receptors derive from a man aged 65 to 85 with acute or convalescent COVID-19. Both conserved end residues are part of each CDR3. Fields, in order: D gene, clone size, V gene, J gene, CDR3 protein, CDR3 DNA. A D gene is named only where the DNA matches it firmly. Clone size is shown for a subset of rows, as once, few, many or a class of expanded clone.

-,-,TRBV7-9,TRBJ1-1,CASSIKTAGTEAFF,TGTGCCAGCAGCATAAAAACGGCGGGGACTGAAGCTTTCTTT
TRBD1,-,TRBV2,TRBJ1-5,CASSDRGVGQPQHF,TGTGCCAGCAGTGACAGGGGGGTGGGTCAGCCCCAGCATTTT
-,-,TRBV28,TRBJ1-6,CASSIHRGNSPLHF,TGTGCCAGCAGCATTCATCGGGGGAATTCACCCCTCCACTTT
TRBD1,-,TRBV6-2/TRBV6-3,TRBJ1-2,CASSSIRGTALSNYGYTF,TGTGCCAGCAGTTCAATTAGGGGGACAGCGCTATCTAACTATGGCTACACCTTC
-,-,TRBV29-1,TRBJ1-1,CSVEGQENTEAFF,TGCAGCGTTGAAGGACAGGAGAACACTGAAGCTTTCTTT
-,-,TRBV6-6,TRBJ2-2,CASSYSFVGSGELFF,TGTGCCAGCAGTTACTCGTTTGTCGGGTCCGGGGAGCTGTTTTTT
TRBD1,once,TRBV3-1/TRBV3-2,TRBJ1-5,CASSLQGNNQPQHF,TGTGCCAGCAGCCTACAGGGGAACAATCAGCCCCAGCATTTT
TRBD1,many,TRBV7-9,TRBJ1-2,CASTLTPGQTYGYTF,TGTGCCAGCACCCTAACTCCGGGACAGACCTATGGCTACACCTTC
-,-,TRBV18,TRBJ1-1,CASSPEAGLAREAFF,TGTGCCAGCTCACCCGAGGCAGGGCTAGCGCGTGAGGCTTTCTTT
TRBD1,-,TRBV5-1,TRBJ1-1,CASSGRQGANTEAFF,TGCGCCAGCAGCGGGAGACAGGGGGCAAACACTGAAGCTTTCTTT
TRBD1,-,TRBV5-5,TRBJ2-2,CASSSPGTGTGELFF,TGTGCCAGCAGCAGTCCCGGGACAGGGACCGGGGAGCTGTTTTTT
-,-,TRBV10-1,TRBJ2-7,CASSFQSGTQSYEQYF,TGCGCCAGCAGCTTTCAGTCCGGGACTCAGTCCTACGAGCAGTACTTC
TRBD2,-,TRBV7-2,TRBJ2-1,CASSLVSGRYRHEQFF,TGTGCCAGCAGCTTAGTAAGCGGGAGGTATAGACATGAGCAGTTCTTC
-,once,TRBV30,TRBJ2-7,CAWSVPSGHDYPIRPYEQYF,TGTGCCTGGAGTGTACCATCGGGACATGACTATCCCATCAGGCCCTACGAGCAGTACTTC
TRBD2,-,TRBV7-2,TRBJ2-2,CASSPEQGLAGFTGELFF,TGTGCCAGCAGCCCAGAACAGGGACTAGCGGGGTTCACCGGGGAGCTGTTTTTT
TRBD1,few,TRBV10-3,TRBJ1-1,CAIRGGQGLNTEAFF,TGTGCCATCAGGGGGGGACAGGGTTTGAACACTGAAGCTTTCTTT
TRBD1,-,TRBV3-1/TRBV3-2,TRBJ1-4,CASSKLTGISEKLFF,TGTGCCAGCAGCAAATTGACAGGGATTAGTGAAAAACTGTTTTTT
-,-,TRBV21-1,TRBJ1-1,CASSKREENTEAFF,TGTGCCAGCAGCAAGAGGGAGGAGAACACTGAAGCTTTCTTT
TRBD1,-,TRBV3-1/TRBV3-2,TRBJ1-6,CASSLSTGENSPLHF,TGTGCCAGCAGCCTCTCGACAGGGGAGAATTCACCCCTCCACTTT
-,-,TRBV5-1,TRBJ2-3,CASSNGQNTDTQYF,TGCGCCAGCAGCAACGGACAGAACACAGATACGCAGTATTTT
TRBD1,-,TRBV12-3/TRBV12-4,TRBJ1-5,CASSPGTGLPQHF,TGTGCCAGCAGTCCCGGGACAGGGCTCCCCCAGCATTTT
-,-,TRBV21-1,TRBJ2-1,CASSKVRRSSYNEQFF,TGTGCCAGCAGCAAAGTTCGAAGGAGCTCCTACAATGAGCAGTTCTTC